The clone carrying this TCR beta chain was found many times. Its antigen is unknown. The CDR3 regions of TCR beta were amplified from RNA transcripts. The HTBI set primed first-round TCR CDR3 RT-PCR. TCRdb called the multiplex PCR reads again in MiXCR, with one record for every CDR3 protein. The sample has about 560,000 distinct CDR3 sequences; around 45% are singletons. V was trimmed by 1 base and J by 6 bases, leaving 13 bases between them. The V gene's germline CDR1 is SGHVS and CDR2 FNYEAQ. CDR3 length: 14 amino acids. The sample comes from a study of T cells in Graves' hyperthyroidism and ophthalmopathy. Overall study findings and caveats: Blood also contained most expanded thyroid clonotypes above 0.001.

Graves' hyperthyroidism without ophthalmopathy progression within 18 months was termed stable. The clonotype originates from a young woman with Graves' hyperthyroidism. Sequencing was carried out using peripheral blood or thyroid tissue (not recorded which). V usage is TRBV7-6 and J usage is TRBJ2-7; weak D call: TRBD2 (6 bases). The CDR3 coding sequence is TGTGCCAGCAGCTTAGGGGGAGGTGTGGTCGAGCAGTACTTC. Translating it yields CASSLGGGVVEQYF.